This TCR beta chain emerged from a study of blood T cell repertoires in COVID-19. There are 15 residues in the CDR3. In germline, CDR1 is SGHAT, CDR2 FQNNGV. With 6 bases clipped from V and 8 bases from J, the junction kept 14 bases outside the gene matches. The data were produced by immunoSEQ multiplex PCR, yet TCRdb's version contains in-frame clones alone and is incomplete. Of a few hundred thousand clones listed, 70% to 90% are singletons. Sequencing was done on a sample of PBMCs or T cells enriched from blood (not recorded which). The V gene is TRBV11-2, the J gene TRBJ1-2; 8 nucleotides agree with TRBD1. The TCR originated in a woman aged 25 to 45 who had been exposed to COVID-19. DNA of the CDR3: TGTGCCAGCAGGCAGGACAGGGATTTTGTCTACGGCTACACCTTC. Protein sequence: CASRQDRDFVYGYTF.